Presented here are 29 T cell receptor beta chains from one specimen sequenced in a study of blood T cells in healthy people across ages. A J-beta primer mix and a sample-barcoded 5' primer were used in a second PCR of roughly 6 to 11 cycles. TCRdb reanalysed the 5' RACE reads using MiXCR and keeps one entry per CDR3 protein. In the table there are 1.5 million to 1.8 million distinct CDR3 sequences, 40% to 45% of which are singletons. Sequencing was performed on blood. These receptors came from a woman younger than 35 in good health.

The chain employs TRBV28 and TRBJ2-1; tentatively, D is TRBD1 or TRBD2 (5 bases each). There are 20 residues in the CDR3. In germline, CDR1 is MDHEN, CDR2 SYDVKM. Trimming took off 4 bases at V and 1 base at J, with 26 bases between the two ends. The chain's CDR3 is CASSSRTQGASGTSYNEQFF. CDR3 DNA sequence: TGTGCCAGCAGTTCTCGGACGCAAGGGGCTAGTGGGACGTCCTACAATGAGCAGTTCTTC.

There are a few counts of this clonotype. The chain uses TRBV10-3 and TRBJ2-2, with TRBD2 identical over 9 bases. The length of the CDR3 is 15 residues. Germline-derived CDR1 and CDR2 are ENHRY and SYGVKD. Unmatched junction bases numbered 6, after V lost 5 bases and J lost 5 bases. CDR3 region: CAISSGGGATGELFF. CDR3 nucleotides: TGTGCCATCAGTTCTGGCGGGGGGGCGACCGGGGAGCTGTTTTTT.

J is TRBJ1-5 and V is TRBV9, with TRBD1 matching 7 bases. The CDR3 spans 13 residues. CDR1 is SGDLS and CDR2 is YYNGEE in the germline V gene. V lost 0 bases and J lost 10; bases outside the gene matches: 4. The CDR3 is CASSVVAGGPQHF. CDR3 nucleotide sequence: TGTGCCAGCAGCGTAGTCGCAGGGGGACCCCAGCATTTT.

The chain is built from TRBV20-1 and TRBJ1-2; TRBD1 is a possible D gene (6 bases). Germline lookup yields CDR1 DFQATT and CDR2 SNEGSKA (reference sequence). V lost 6 bases, J lost 1 base, and 15 bases lay in between. CDR3 length equals 14 residues. CDR3 sequence (DNA): TGCAGTGCCATGGGGGCCAGGTATAACTATGGCTACACCTTC. Residues: CSAMGARYNYGYTF.

In this sample, this clonotype turned up a few times. This chain links TRBV6-4 with TRBJ2-1; weak D call: TRBD2 (6 bases). CDR1 is MRHNA, CDR2 SNTAGT, per germline. The CDR3 consists of 14 residues. Deletions cut 3 bases from V and 8 bases from J, with 14 bases between. CDR3 sequence (DNA): TGTGCCAGCAGTGAATCCGGTTGGGGGGATGAGCAGTTCTTC. It yields the protein CASSESGWGDEQFF.

The table lists this clonotype with a few counts. The rearrangement joins TRBV9 to TRBJ1-2, with D perhaps TRBD1 (5 bases). The length of the CDR3 is 13 residues. V was pared by 0 bases and J by 7 bases, with 10 bases between. Germline V gives CDR1 SGDLS, CDR2 YYNGEE. CDR3 protein: CASSVGAGRGYTF. The DNA for the CDR3 is TGTGCCAGCAGCGTAGGGGCGGGGCGTGGCTACACCTTC.

This clonotype has more than one count but fewer than ten. The gene calls are TRBV3-1 and TRBJ1-4; D uncertain. The germline V gene encodes CDR1 LGHDT and CDR2 YNNKEL (reference sequence). This CDR3 has 11 residues. Between the trimmed V and J ends, which lost 1 base and 12 bases, there was a span of 6 bases. In nucleotides, the CDR3 is TGTGCCAGCAGCCAAGCTTTTGAACTGTTTTTT. Amino acid sequence: CASSQAFELFF.

This chain joins TRBV20-1 and TRBJ1-2; 7 bases map to TRBD1. With 7 bases clipped from V and 0 bases from J, the junction kept 8 bases outside the gene matches. The CDR3 is 14 amino acids. The germline V gene encodes CDR1 DFQATT and CDR2 SNEGSKA (reference sequence). The CDR3 DNA reads TGCAGTGTTCCGGACAGGCGAGCTAACTATGGCTACACCTTC. Amino acid sequence: CSVPDRRANYGYTF.

DNA for the CDR3: TGCAGCGTTGAGGGGTTGGGATCAAACGAGCAGTACTTC. This gives the protein CSVEGLGSNEQYF. J is TRBJ2-5 and V is TRBV29-1; D gene unclear. Gene TRBJ2-7 matches the end of the DNA better, so the J call may be wrong. Germline assignment: CDR1 SQVTM and CDR2 ANQGSEA. The CDR3 spans 13 residues.

This clonotype was picked up a small number of times. The gene calls are TRBV2 and TRBJ2-7, with 10 bases lining up with TRBD1. Unmatched junction bases numbered 9, after V lost 6 bases and J lost 4 bases. Germline V CDR1 and CDR2: SNHLY, FYNNEI. This CDR3 has 15 residues. The CDR3, as DNA: TGTGCCAGCAGAGTGGACAGGGGGAATTTATACGAGCAGTACTTC. Its protein is CASRVDRGNLYEQYF.

The J gene is TRBJ2-3, the V gene TRBV18; 9 bases align to TRBD2. CDR3 length equals 16 residues. CDR1 KGHSH and CDR2 LQKENI come from the germline V gene. V gave up 1 base and J gave up 0 bases; unmatched junction bases: 2. CDR3 sequence: CASSPQSGGSTDTQYF. The CDR3 DNA reads TGTGCCAGCTCACCACAGAGCGGGGGGAGCACAGATACGCAGTATTTT.

This clonotype has just a few counts. The chain carries TRBV20-1 and TRBJ2-3; D is unresolved. Germline CDR1 and CDR2: DFQATT and SNEGSKA (reference sequence). The CDR3 is 16 amino acids. The V gene lost 2 bases and the J gene lost 0 bases, with 15 bases spanning the gap. The CDR3 DNA reads as TGCAGTGCTAGAAATACAATTGACATTAGCACAGATACGCAGTATTTT. It translates to CSARNTIDISTDTQYF.

The V and J genes are TRBV20-1 and TRBJ2-1; D might be TRBD2 (5 bases). The CDR3 totals 15 residues. V lost 5 bases to trimming and J lost 0 bases, with 14 bases between them. Per germline, CDR1 DFQATT and CDR2 SNEGSKA (reference sequence). CDR3 in DNA: TGCAGTGCTGACATCCCGGGATTCTCCTACAATGAGCAGTTCTTC. It codes for CSADIPGFSYNEQFF.

The chain has TRBV5-5 and TRBJ2-1; D unresolved. The CDR3 contains 15 residues. Looked up from germline, CDR1 is SGHKS and CDR2 is YYEKEE (reference sequence). V lost 0 bases, J lost 7 bases, and 14 bases lay in between. CDR3 DNA sequence: TGTGCCAGCAGCTTGGTCTTTGCAGACGGGAATGAGCAGTTCTTC. Residues: CASSLVFADGNEQFF.

This clonotype was found a few times. V is TRBV7-9 and J is TRBJ2-7; weak D call: TRBD2 (7 bases). CDR1 is SEHNR, CDR2 FQNEAQ, per germline (reference sequence). Trimming removed 6 bases at V and 7 bases at J, with 19 bases between. The CDR3 runs to 14 residues. CDR3 protein: CASRGGAGYNEQYF. CDR3 nucleotides: TGTGCCAGCAGAGGGGGGGCAGGATACAATGAGCAGTACTTC.

This clonotype turned up a few times. For the CDR3, the DNA is TGTGCCAGCAGTGCAGGGATCACTGAAGCTTTCTTT. The encoded protein is CASSAGITEAFF. The chain uses TRBV2 and TRBJ1-1; TRBD1 is a possible D gene (5 bases). The germline CDR1 and CDR2 sequences are SNHLY and FYNNEI. This CDR3 comprises 12 residues. Trimming cost V 4 bases and J 4 bases, with 7 bases left between them. Together with reference TRBV2 and TRBJ1-1, the CDR3 gives the full variable domain: EPEVTQTPSHQVTQMGQEVILRCVPISNHLYFYWYRQILGQKVEFLVSFYNNEISEKSEIFDDQFSVERPDGSNFTLKIRSTKLEDSAMYFCASSAGITEAFFGQGTRLTVV.

The J gene is TRBJ1-4, the V gene TRBV14; weak D call: TRBD1 (5 bases). CDR1 is SGHDN, CDR2 FVKESK, per germline. Trimming left V 3 bases short and J 8 bases short, with 13 bases between. The length of the CDR3 is 14 residues. CDR3 nucleotide sequence: TGTGCCAGCAGCCACAGGGAGAGCGACGAAAAACTGTTTTTT. It is translated as CASSHRESDEKLFF. Full variable domain (remainder filled in from reference TRBV14 and TRBJ1-4): EAGVTQFPSHSVIEKGQTVTLRCDPISGHDNLYWYRRVMGKEIKFLLHFVKESKQDESGMPNNRFLAERTGGTYSTLKVQPAELEDSGVYFCASSHRESDEKLFFGSGTQLSVL.

This chain links TRBV6-6 with TRBJ1-1; D possibly corresponds to TRBD1 (5 bases). CDR3 length equals 15 residues. Trimming cost V 6 bases and J 1 base, with 15 bases left between them. Germline assignment: CDR1 MNHNY and CDR2 SVGAGI (reference sequence). The CDR3 nucleotides read TGTGCCAGCAGCCATGGAGGGACGGGGAACACTGAAGCTTTCTTT. It yields the protein CASSHGGTGNTEAFF.

V is TRBV27 and J is TRBJ2-1; unclear D gene. Per germline, CDR1 MNHEY and CDR2 SMNVEV (reference sequence). V lost 7 bases, J lost 12 bases, and 16 bases lay in between. This CDR3 is built from 12 residues. The CDR3 loop is CASIGQEGGQFF. CDR3 in DNA: TGTGCCAGCATAGGGCAGGAAGGTGGGCAGTTCTTC.

This clonotype was seen a handful of times. The chain carries TRBV29-1 and TRBJ2-4; TRBD1 matches 9 bases. Germline loops: CDR1 SQVTM, CDR2 ANQGSEA. The ends lost 7 bases at V and 5 bases at J; junction bases unmatched: 3. The CDR3 extends over 12 amino acids. The CDR3 loop reads CSGGQGQNIQYF. CDR3 DNA sequence: TGCAGCGGGGGACAGGGACAAAACATTCAGTACTTC.

The chain carries TRBV10-3 and TRBJ2-7, with 7 bases matching TRBD2. The V and J ends lost 3 bases and 2 bases, in that order; junction bases with no gene match: 4. CDR3 length: 14 amino acids. Germline CDR1 and CDR2: ENHRY and SYGVKD. The CDR3 region is CAISDGTTTYEQYF. CDR3 bases: TGTGCCATCAGTGATGGGACTACAACCTACGAGCAGTACTTC.

The rearrangement links TRBV29-1 to TRBJ2-7; maybe TRBD2 (7 bases). Germline V gene lookup returns CDR1 SQVTM and CDR2 ANQGSEA. This CDR3 is 14 amino acids long. This CDR3 is CSARSGGPTYEQYF. The CDR3 nucleotides read TGCAGTGCCCGGTCGGGGGGCCCTACCTACGAGCAGTACTTC.

The J gene is TRBJ2-7, the V gene TRBV6-5, with D uncertain. V lost 4 bases, J lost 6 bases, and 7 bases lay in between. The CDR3 has 11 amino acids. CDR1 and CDR2 from the germline V gene are MNHEY and SVGAGI. The CDR3 protein is CASSSGLEQYF. The CDR3 coding sequence is TGTGCCAGCAGTTCCGGGCTCGAGCAGTACTTC.

This rearrangement joins TRBV18 to TRBJ2-7; no clear D gene. The CDR3 is 13 residues long. CDR1 is KGHSH, CDR2 LQKENI, per germline. V lost 3 bases and J lost 2, with 8 bases in between. CDR3 DNA: TGTGCCAGCTCACCCGCCCTCGCCTACGAGCAGTACTTC. This sequence encodes CASSPALAYEQYF. The variable domain in full, completed from reference TRBV18 and TRBJ2-7, reads NAGVMQNPRHLVRRRGQEARLRCSPMKGHSHVYWYRQLPEEGLKFMVYLQKENIIDESGMPKERFSAEFPKEGPSILRIQQVVRGDSAAYFCASSPALAYEQYFGPGTRLTVT.

This clonotype occurred a few times. This rearrangement joins TRBV12-3 or TRBV12-4 to TRBJ2-3, with TRBD2 as a possible D gene (6 bases). The ends were cut back, 3 bases at V and 2 bases at J, with 9 bases in the middle. This CDR3 region has 14 residues. CDR3: CASSFGGLTDTQYF. The CDR3 DNA follows: TGTGCCAGCAGTTTTGGGGGACTCACAGATACGCAGTATTTT.

This clonotype was seen a few times. The rearrangement uses TRBV27 and TRBJ1-2; possible D gene TRBD1, 5 bases. Germline V gives CDR1 MNHEY, CDR2 SMNVEV (reference sequence). V was clipped by 6 bases and J by 6 bases, with 23 bases between them. The CDR3 length is 16 residues. CDR3 DNA: TGTGCCAGCAGGTTAACCGGGACCTCGGATGTTGATGGCTACACCTTC. As protein: CASRLTGTSDVDGYTF.

The V call is TRBV2, the J call TRBJ1-1; the D is unclear. V lost 4 bases and J 4 bases, leaving 10 bases between the germline ends. The germline CDR1 and CDR2 sequences are SNHLY and FYNNEI. The CDR3 loop spans 13 amino acids. The CDR3 coding sequence is TGTGCCAGCAGTGTTCGATTGAGCACTGAAGCTTTCTTT. Translated: CASSVRLSTEAFF.

The CDR3 DNA reads as TGTGCCAGCAGCGTAACCTACGCAGACCGAGCCAAAAACATTCAGTACTTC. This encodes CASSVTYADRAKNIQYF. The chain joins TRBV7-2 to TRBJ2-4; D is unclear. V was trimmed by 5 bases and J by 0 bases, leaving 17 bases between them. The CDR3 consists of 17 residues. Germline CDR1 and CDR2: SGHTA and FQGNSA. The variable domain in full, completed from reference TRBV7-2 and TRBJ2-4, reads GAGVSQSPSNKVTEKGKDVELRCDPISGHTALYWYRQSLGQGLEFLIYFQGNSAPDKSGLPSDRFSAERTGGSVSTLTIQRTQQEDSAVYLCASSVTYADRAKNIQYFGAGTRLSVL.

The chain carries TRBV4-2 and TRBJ2-7; weak D call: TRBD1 (6 bases). This CDR3 contains 15 residues. Germline CDR1 reads LGHNA; CDR2 reads YNFKEQ. V was pared by 4 bases and J by 7 bases, with 20 bases between. The CDR3 nucleotides are TGTGCCAGCAGCCCCGGGGCCTTACGGGACAATGAGCAGTACTTC. As protein: CASSPGALRDNEQYF.